The 12 T cell receptor beta chains in this list originate from one sample, sequenced in a study of blood T cells in healthy people across ages (dated by TCRdb to the mid-2010s). Receptor amplification or capture employed 5' RACE. The instrument was an Illumina HiSeq 2500. A second PCR of about 6 to 12 cycles was run with a J-beta primer mix and a sample-barcoded 5' primer. The public reads were reprocessed in TCRdb via fastp at Q25 and MiXCR, keeping in-frame beta chains. Every CDR3 protein is listed once, alongside the most common genes and DNA of its rows. In this sample the table shows under 2,000,000 distinct CDR3 sequences, about 50% of which occur a single time. Of the sample, over 2% falls within the top ten clones. Sequencing used blood. The receptors stem from a middle-aged woman in good health.

This clonotype was counted only a few times. V and J are TRBV20-1 and TRBJ2-5; 8 bases fit TRBD2. The ends lost 6 bases at V and 1 base at J; junction bases unmatched: 22. This CDR3 region has 19 residues. Germline V gene data show CDR1 as DFQATT and CDR2 as SNEGSKA (reference sequence). CDR3 amino acids: CSATKGAAGGRLIQETQYF. The CDR3 DNA reads TGCAGTGCGACTAAGGGCGCGGCGGGGGGCCGACTAATCCAAGAGACCCAGTACTTC.

This clonotype has only a few counts. The J gene is TRBJ2-3, the V gene TRBV7-2; tentative D call: TRBD2 (5 bases). CDR3 length: 13 residues. Trimming left V 3 bases short and J 9 bases short, with 13 bases between. The germline V gene encodes CDR1 SGHTA and CDR2 FQGNSA. CDR3 protein: CASSFDYAGTQYF. The DNA for the CDR3 is TGTGCCAGCAGCTTTGACTACGCCGGGACGCAGTATTTT. Full variable domain (rest looked up from reference TRBV7-2 and TRBJ2-3): GAGVSQSPSNKVTEKGKDVELRCDPISGHTALYWYRQSLGQGLEFLIYFQGNSAPDKSGLPSDRFSAERTGGSVSTLTIQRTQQEDSAVYLCASSFDYAGTQYFGPGTRLTVL.

This clonotype was seen a few times. V is TRBV4-3 and J is TRBJ2-3, with 13 bases matching TRBD2. This CDR3 has 17 residues. V shed 1 base, J shed 5 bases, and the junction held 6 bases outside the gene matches. In germline, CDR1 is LGHNA, CDR2 YSLEER. CDR3 DNA sequence: TGCGCCAGCAGCCAAGGCACTAGCGGGGGGGCCGTAGATACGCAGTATTTT. It is translated as CASSQGTSGGAVDTQYF.

This clonotype appeared a single time. The J gene is TRBJ1-5, the V gene TRBV20-1, with 7 bases identical to TRBD1. The V and J ends lost 6 bases and 3 bases, in that order; junction bases with no gene match: 14. In germline, CDR1 is DFQATT, CDR2 SNEGSKA (reference sequence). The CDR3 is made up of 16 amino acids. The CDR3 coding sequence is TGCAGTGCCATGGGACAGCCCTCGAGTTACAATCAGCCCCAGCATTTT. This encodes CSAMGQPSSYNQPQHF.

The chain uses TRBV2 and TRBJ1-2; a possible D gene is TRBD1 (5 bases). V was clipped by 2 bases and J by 4 bases, with 11 bases between them. CDR3 length: 14 residues. Germline-derived CDR1 and CDR2 are SNHLY and FYNNEI. The CDR3 DNA reads TGTGCCAGCAGTGAACAGGGAAATGGCTATGGCTACACCTTC. Translating it yields CASSEQGNGYGYTF.

This chain links TRBV20-1 with TRBJ2-3, with 9 nucleotides matching TRBD1. Germline CDR1 DFQATT, CDR2 SNEGSKA (reference sequence). The trim removed 6 bases at V and 1 base at J, leaving 5 bases unmatched. CDR3 length: 14 residues. The CDR3: CSAETGGGTDTQYF. In nucleotides, the CDR3 is TGCAGTGCGGAAACAGGGGGCGGCACAGATACGCAGTATTTT.

The chain has TRBV20-1 and TRBJ1-5, with D uncertain. This CDR3 contains 14 residues. The V gene's germline CDR1 is DFQATT and CDR2 SNEGSKA (reference sequence). Trimming took off 3 bases at V and 4 bases at J, with 13 bases between the two ends. The CDR3 protein is CSASPMGGNQPQHF. The CDR3 nucleotides are TGCAGTGCTAGCCCAATGGGAGGGAATCAGCCCCAGCATTTT.

This clonotype was picked up a small number of times. The gene calls are TRBV3-1 and TRBJ2-4; D might be TRBD1 (5 bases). CDR3 length equals 15 residues. Trimming cost V 0 bases and J 3 bases, with 9 bases left between them. Per the germline V gene, CDR1 is LGHDT and CDR2 is YNNKEL (reference sequence). CDR3 in amino acids: CASSQDQGVKNIQYF. The DNA for the CDR3 is TGTGCCAGCAGCCAAGACCAGGGCGTCAAAAACATTCAGTACTTC.

The V gene is TRBV28, the J gene TRBJ2-5; 9 bases are shared with TRBD1. TRBJ2-7 matches the DNA end more closely, so the J call is doubtful. The CDR3 spans 16 residues. CDR1 and CDR2 from the germline V gene are MDHEN and SYDVKM. CDR3 nucleotide sequence: TGTGCCAGCAGTTTAACAGCCGGGACAGGGATCCACGAGCAGTACTTC. Protein product: CASSLTAGTGIHEQYF.

The rearrangement links TRBV29-1 to TRBJ2-3; 10 positions match TRBD2. The CDR3 covers 15 residues. CDR1 and CDR2 (germline): SQVTM, ANQGSEA. The junction had 5 bases not matched to a gene; V was cut back by 5 bases and J by 0 bases. The CDR3 coding sequence is TGCAGCGTTCGGACTAGCGGTGCTAGCACAGATACGCAGTATTTT. This encodes CSVRTSGASTDTQYF.

This clonotype was seen a handful of times. The chain joins TRBV2 to TRBJ2-7, with D unresolved. The CDR3 consists of 13 residues. CDR1 and CDR2 (germline): SNHLY, FYNNEI. V lost 3 bases and J 0 bases, leaving 6 bases between the germline ends. The CDR3 sequence: CASSDDVSYEQYF. CDR3 nucleotides: TGTGCCAGCAGTGACGACGTCTCCTACGAGCAGTACTTC.

This clonotype was seen many times. This chain's CDR3 is CASSPRDGNYGYTF. The CDR3 nucleotides are TGTGCCAGCAGCCCACGGGACGGAAACTATGGCTACACCTTC. This chain uses TRBV9 with TRBJ1-2; TRBD1 might be the D (5 bases). Germline-derived CDR1 and CDR2 are SGDLS and YYNGEE. The CDR3 runs to 14 residues. V gave up 4 bases and J gave up 2 bases, with 12 bases separating them. Full variable domain (remainder filled in from reference TRBV9 and TRBJ1-2): DSGVTQTPKHLITATGQRVTLRCSPRSGDLSVYWYQQSLDQGLQFLIQYYNGEERAKGNILERFSAQQFPDLHSELNLSSLELGDSALYFCASSPRDGNYGYTFGSGTRLTVV.